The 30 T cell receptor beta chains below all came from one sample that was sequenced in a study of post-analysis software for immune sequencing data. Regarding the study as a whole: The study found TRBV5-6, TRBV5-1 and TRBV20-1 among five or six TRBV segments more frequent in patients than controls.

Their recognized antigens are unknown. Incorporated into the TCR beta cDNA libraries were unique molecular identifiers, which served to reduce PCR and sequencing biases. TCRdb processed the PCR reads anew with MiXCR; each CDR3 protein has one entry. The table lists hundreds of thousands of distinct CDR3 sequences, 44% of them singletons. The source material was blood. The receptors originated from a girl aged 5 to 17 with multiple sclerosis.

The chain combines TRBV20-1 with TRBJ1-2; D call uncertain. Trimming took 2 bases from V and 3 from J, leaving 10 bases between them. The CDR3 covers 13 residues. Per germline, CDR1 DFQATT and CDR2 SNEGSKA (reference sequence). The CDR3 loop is CSARRIGDYGYTF. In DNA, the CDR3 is TGCAGTGCTAGAAGAATCGGGGACTATGGCTACACCTTC.

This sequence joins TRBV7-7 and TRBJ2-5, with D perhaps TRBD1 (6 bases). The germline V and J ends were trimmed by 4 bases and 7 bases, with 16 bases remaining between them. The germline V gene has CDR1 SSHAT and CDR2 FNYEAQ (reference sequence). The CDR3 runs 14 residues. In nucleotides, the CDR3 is TGTGCCAGCAGCTCTGTAGGGGGACATGGGACCCAGTACTTC. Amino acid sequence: CASSSVGGHGTQYF.

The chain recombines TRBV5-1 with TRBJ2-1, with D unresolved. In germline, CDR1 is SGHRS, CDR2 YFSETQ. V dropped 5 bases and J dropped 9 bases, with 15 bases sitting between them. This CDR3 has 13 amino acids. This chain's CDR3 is CASRYQDRSEQFF. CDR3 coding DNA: TGCGCCAGCAGATACCAGGATCGTAGTGAGCAGTTCTTC.

CDR3 protein: CASSRTSNERYF. The CDR3 coding sequence is TGTGCCAGCAGCCGGACTAGCAACGAGCGGTACTTC. The V gene is TRBV12-3 or TRBV12-4, the J gene TRBJ2-4, with 8 bases identical to TRBD2. The ends lost 6 bases at V and 15 bases at J; junction bases unmatched: 10. CDR3 length: 12 residues.

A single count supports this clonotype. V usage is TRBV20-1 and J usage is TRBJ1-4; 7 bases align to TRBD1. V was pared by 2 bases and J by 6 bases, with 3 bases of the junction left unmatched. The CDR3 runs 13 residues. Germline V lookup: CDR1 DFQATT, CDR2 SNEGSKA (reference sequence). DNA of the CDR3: TGCAGTGCTAGACAGGGGGAACATGAAAAACTGTTTTTT. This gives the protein CSARQGEHEKLFF.

The CDR3 bases are TGTGCCAGCCTCAGGACAGGGGATGTCGGGCAGTACTTC. It yields the protein CASLRTGDVGQYF. The chain couples TRBV12-3 or TRBV12-4 to TRBJ2-4; TRBD1 agrees at 9 bases. The V segment lost 8 bases and the J segment 13 bases; nucleotides outside the gene matches: 12. This CDR3 comprises 13 residues.

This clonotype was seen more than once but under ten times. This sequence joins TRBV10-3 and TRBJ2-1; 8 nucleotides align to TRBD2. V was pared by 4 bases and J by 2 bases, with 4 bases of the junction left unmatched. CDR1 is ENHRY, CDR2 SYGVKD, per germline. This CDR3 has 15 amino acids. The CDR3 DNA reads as TGTGCCATCAGTGCCGGGGGGGCCGCCTACAATGAGCAGTTCTTC. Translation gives CAISAGGAAYNEQFF.

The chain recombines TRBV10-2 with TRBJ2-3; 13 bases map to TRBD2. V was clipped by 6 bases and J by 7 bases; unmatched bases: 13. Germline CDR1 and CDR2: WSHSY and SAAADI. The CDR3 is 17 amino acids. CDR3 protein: CASRQPGTSGVANTQYF. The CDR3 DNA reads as TGCGCCAGCAGACAACCCGGGACTAGCGGGGTTGCCAATACGCAGTATTTT.

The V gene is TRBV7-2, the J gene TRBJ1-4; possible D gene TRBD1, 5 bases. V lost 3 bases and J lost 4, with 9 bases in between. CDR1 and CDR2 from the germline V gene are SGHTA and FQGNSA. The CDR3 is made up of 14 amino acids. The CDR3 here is CASSFDRFNEKLFF. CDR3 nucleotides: TGTGCCAGCAGCTTCGACAGATTTAATGAAAAACTGTTTTTT. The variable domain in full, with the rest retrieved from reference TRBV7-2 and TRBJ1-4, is GAGVSQSPSNKVTEKGKDVELRCDPISGHTALYWYRQSLGQGLEFLIYFQGNSAPDKSGLPSDRFSAERTGGSVSTLTIQRTQQEDSAVYLCASSFDRFNEKLFFGSGTQLSVL.

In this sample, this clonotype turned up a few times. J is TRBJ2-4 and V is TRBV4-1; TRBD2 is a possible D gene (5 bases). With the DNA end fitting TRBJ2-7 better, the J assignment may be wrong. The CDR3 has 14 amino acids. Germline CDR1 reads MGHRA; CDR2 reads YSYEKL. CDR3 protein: CASAWGADGYEQYF. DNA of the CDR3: TGCGCCAGCGCCTGGGGAGCGGATGGCTACGAGCAGTACTTC.

CDR3 sequence (DNA): TGCAGTGCAATGGACGGGCGGCATCAGCCCCAGCATTTT. This sequence encodes CSAMDGRHQPQHF. The chain has TRBV20-1 and TRBJ1-5, with D unclear. Deletions cut 6 bases from V and 5 bases from J, with 14 bases between. This CDR3 contains 13 residues. The germline CDR1 and CDR2 sequences are DFQATT and SNEGSKA (reference sequence).

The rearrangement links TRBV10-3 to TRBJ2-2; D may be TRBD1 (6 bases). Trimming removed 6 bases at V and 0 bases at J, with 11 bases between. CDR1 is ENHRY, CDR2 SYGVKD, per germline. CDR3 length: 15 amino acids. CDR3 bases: TGTGCCATCAGATATAAGGGGGCGAACACCGGGGAGCTGTTTTTT. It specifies CAIRYKGANTGELFF.

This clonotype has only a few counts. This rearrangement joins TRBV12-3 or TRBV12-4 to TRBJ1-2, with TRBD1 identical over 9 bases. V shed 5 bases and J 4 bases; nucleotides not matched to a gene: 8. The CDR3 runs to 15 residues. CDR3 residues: CASSPTGGIGYGYTF. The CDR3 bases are TGTGCCAGCAGTCCGACAGGGGGAATTGGCTATGGCTACACCTTC.

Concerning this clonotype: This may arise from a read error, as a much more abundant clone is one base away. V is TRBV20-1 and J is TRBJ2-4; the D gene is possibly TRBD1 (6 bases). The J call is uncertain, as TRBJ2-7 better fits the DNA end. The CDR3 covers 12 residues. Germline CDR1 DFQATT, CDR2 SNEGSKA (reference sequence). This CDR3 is CSAPTGSHEQYF. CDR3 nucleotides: TGCAGTGCACCGACAGGCTCCCACGAGCAGTACTTC.

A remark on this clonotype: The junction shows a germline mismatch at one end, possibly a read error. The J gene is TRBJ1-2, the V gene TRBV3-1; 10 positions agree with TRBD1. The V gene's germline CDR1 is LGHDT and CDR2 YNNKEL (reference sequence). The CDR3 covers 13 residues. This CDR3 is CASSQTGGNGCTF. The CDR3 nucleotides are TGTGCCAGCAGTCAGACAGGGGGCAATGGCTGCACCTTC.

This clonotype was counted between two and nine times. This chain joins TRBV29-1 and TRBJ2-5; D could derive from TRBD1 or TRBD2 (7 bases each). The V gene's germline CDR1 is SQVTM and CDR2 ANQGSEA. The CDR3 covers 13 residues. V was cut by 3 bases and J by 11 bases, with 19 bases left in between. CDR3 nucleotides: TGCAGCGTTGATAGGGGGCTTCGGGGGGAGCAGTACTTC. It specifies CSVDRGLRGEQYF.

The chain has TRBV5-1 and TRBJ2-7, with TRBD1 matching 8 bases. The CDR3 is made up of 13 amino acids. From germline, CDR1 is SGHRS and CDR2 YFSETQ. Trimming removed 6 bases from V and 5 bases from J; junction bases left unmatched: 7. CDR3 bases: TGCGCCAGCACTCTAGGACAGGGCCACGAGCAGTACTTC. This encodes CASTLGQGHEQYF. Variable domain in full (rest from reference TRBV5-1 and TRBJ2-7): KAGVTQTPRYLIKTRGQQVTLSCSPISGHRSVSWYQQTPGQGLQFLFEYFSETQRNKGNFPGRFSGRQFSNSRSEMNVSTLELGDSALYLCASTLGQGHEQYFGPGTRLTVT.

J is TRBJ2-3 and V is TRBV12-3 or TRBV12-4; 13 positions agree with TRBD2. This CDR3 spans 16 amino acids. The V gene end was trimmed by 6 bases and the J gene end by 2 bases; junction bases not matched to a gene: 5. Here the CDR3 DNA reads TGTGCCAGCAGGTCCGGGACTAGCGGGATCACAGATACGCAGTATTTT. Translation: CASRSGTSGITDTQYF.

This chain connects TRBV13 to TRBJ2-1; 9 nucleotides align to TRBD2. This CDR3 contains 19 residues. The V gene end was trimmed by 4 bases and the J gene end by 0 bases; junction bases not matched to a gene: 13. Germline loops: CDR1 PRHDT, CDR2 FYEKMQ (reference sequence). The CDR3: CASSSLSSGSFSSYNEQFF. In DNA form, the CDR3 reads TGTGCCAGCAGCTCCCTGAGTAGCGGGAGCTTCAGCTCCTACAATGAGCAGTTCTTC.

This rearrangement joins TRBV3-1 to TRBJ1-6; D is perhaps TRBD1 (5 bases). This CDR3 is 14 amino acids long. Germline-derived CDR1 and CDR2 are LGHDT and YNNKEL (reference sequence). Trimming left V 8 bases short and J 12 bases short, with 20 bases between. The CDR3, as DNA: TGTGCCAGCGCAGATCTGGCCGGGGGAAAACCCCTCCACTTT. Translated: CASADLAGGKPLHF.

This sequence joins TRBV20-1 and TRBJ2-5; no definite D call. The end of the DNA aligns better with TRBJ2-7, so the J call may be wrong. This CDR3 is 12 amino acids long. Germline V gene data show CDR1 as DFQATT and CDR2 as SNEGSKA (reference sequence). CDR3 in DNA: TGCAGTGCTAGACTAGATTCCGACGAGCAGTACTTC. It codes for CSARLDSDEQYF.

CDR3 coding DNA: TGTGCCAGCAGCTTAACAGGACGGGGCTATGGCTACACCTTC. It specifies CASSLTGRGYGYTF. The J gene is TRBJ1-2, the V gene TRBV7-9, with D maybe TRBD1 (5 bases). There are 14 residues in the CDR3. V lost 2 bases and J lost 4, with 11 bases in between. Germline CDR1 SEHNR, CDR2 FQNEAQ (reference sequence).

CDR3 in amino acids: CAISAQGRGSDTEAFF. CDR3 sequence (DNA): TGTGCCATCAGTGCCCAAGGACGGGGGAGTGACACTGAAGCTTTCTTT. This chain joins TRBV10-3 and TRBJ1-1; D possibly corresponds to TRBD1 (5 bases). The CDR3 has 16 residues. The germline V gene has CDR1 ENHRY and CDR2 SYGVKD. The V and J ends lost 4 bases and 3 bases respectively, with 18 bases between them.

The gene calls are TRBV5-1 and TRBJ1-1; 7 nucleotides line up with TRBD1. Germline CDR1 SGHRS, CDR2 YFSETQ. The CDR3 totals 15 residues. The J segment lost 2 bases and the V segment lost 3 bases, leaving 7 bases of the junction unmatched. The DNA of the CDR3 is TGCGCCAGCAGCTGGGTCGACAGGGATAACACTGAAGCTTTCTTT. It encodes CASSWVDRDNTEAFF.

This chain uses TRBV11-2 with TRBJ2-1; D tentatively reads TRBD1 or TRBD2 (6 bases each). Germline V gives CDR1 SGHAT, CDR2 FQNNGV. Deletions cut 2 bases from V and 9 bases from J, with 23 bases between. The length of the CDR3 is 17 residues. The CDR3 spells CASSLIRGARVEFEQFF. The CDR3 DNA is TGTGCCAGCAGCTTAATTAGGGGGGCGAGGGTTGAATTTGAGCAGTTCTTC.

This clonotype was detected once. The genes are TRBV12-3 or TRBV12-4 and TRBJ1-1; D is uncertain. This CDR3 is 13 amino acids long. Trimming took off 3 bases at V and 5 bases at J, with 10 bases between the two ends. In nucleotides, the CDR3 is TGTGCCAGCAGTTTGGAGGGATGGACTGAAGCTTTCTTT. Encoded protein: CASSLEGWTEAFF.

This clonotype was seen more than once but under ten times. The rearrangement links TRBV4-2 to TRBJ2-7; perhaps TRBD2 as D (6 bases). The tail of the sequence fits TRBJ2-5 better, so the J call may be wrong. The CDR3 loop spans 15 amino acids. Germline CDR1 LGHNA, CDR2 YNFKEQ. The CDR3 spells CASSRGASARETQYF. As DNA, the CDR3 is TGTGCCAGCAGCCGAGGGGCTAGCGCGAGGGAGACCCAGTACTTC.

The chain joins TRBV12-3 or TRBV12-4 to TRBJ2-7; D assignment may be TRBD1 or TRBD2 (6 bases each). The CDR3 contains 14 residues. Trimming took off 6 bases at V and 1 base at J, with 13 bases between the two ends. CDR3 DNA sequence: TGTGCCAGCAGCTTTGGAGGGGGTTCCTACGAGCAGTACTTC. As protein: CASSFGGGSYEQYF.

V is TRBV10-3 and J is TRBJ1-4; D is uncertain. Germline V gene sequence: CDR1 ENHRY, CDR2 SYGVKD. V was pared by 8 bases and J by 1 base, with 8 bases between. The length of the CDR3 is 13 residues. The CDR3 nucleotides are TGTGCCATCCGCGGAGGAACTAATGAAAAACTGTTTTTT. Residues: CAIRGGTNEKLFF.

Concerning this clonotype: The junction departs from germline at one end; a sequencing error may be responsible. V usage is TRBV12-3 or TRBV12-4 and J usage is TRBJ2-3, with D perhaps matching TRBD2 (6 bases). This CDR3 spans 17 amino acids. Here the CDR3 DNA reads TGTGCCAGCAGTTTAAAGGGTCGAATCACTAGCACAGATGCGCAGTATTTT. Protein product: CASSLKGRITSTDAQYF.